Listed here is a single T cell receptor beta chain. The sample comes from a study of blood T cell repertoires in COVID-19. V was shortened by 2 bases and J by 5 bases, with 16 bases between the two germline ends. This CDR3 is built from 15 residues. Germline lookup yields CDR1 ENHRY and CDR2 SYGVKD. Profiling relied on immunoSEQ multiplex PCR, and the TCRdb table lists in-frame clones only, not all of them. The sample lists 250,000 or so clones, approximately 83% occurring once. Source material: PBMCs or T cells enriched from blood (not recorded which). The chain has TRBV10-3 and TRBJ2-7, with D unresolved. This TCR came from a man aged 45-60 years who had recovered from COVID-19. CDR3 in amino acids: CAISERQSGPHEQYF. CDR3 coding DNA: TGTGCCATCAGTGAGCGTCAGTCGGGTCCCCACGAGCAGTACTTC.